The clone carrying this TCR beta chain was recorded many times. This entry belongs to a study of identical twins. The CDR3 contains 15 residues. Germline assignment: CDR1 LNHNV and CDR2 YYDKDF (reference sequence). Trimming pared 5 bases from V and 5 bases from J, leaving 19 bases between. MiXCR, run by TCRdb on the 5' RACE reads, gives a single entry per CDR3 protein. The sample has 640,000 or so distinct CDR3 sequences; around 6% are singletons. The sample consisted of naive T cells sorted from blood. The genes are TRBV15 and TRBJ2-7, with D possibly TRBD2 on 6 matching bases. The receptor comes from a man between 18 and 35 years old in good health. CDR3: CATSERREGGDEQYF. CDR3 nucleotides: TGTGCCACCAGCGAAAGGAGAGAGGGCGGGGACGAGCAGTACTTC.